This T cell receptor (beta chain) was recovered during a study of T cells expressing NK-cell markers (dated by TCRdb to the early 2020s). Regarding the research as a whole: TCR beta-chain repertoires were profiled in sorted CD3+CD56+NKG2C+, CD3+CD56+NKG2C- and CD3+CD56-NKG2C+ T-cell subsets from several donors. Among the eight sequenced donors, seven were HCMV-seropositive and one was HCMV-seronegative. Sequencing of the libraries produced 2 x 150 bp reads on Illumina HiSeq 2000/2500, MiSeq or NextSeq. The study sequenced eight donors, all healthy volunteers chosen at random: three men and five women. What the work shows at the level of the full study, not this receptor alone: It remained unclear whether the expanded NKG2C-expressing T cell clones were specific for HCMV antigens. In five to seven donors, the dominant CD3+CD56+NKG2C+ clonotypes were found to rank among the top 10 CD8+ clonotypes and to make up roughly 1.0-7.5% of CD8+ T cells. Those dominant clonotypes were again the most abundant among CD3+CD56-NKG2C+ cells in a few donors, at roughly 25-60.1%.

Sequencing used an Illumina HiSeq 2000. TCR beta cDNA libraries were prepared using 5'RACE template switching, which introduced a universal primer site and unique molecular identifiers. Synthesis of cDNA was primed from the TCR beta constant segment and was followed by two consecutive PCR amplification steps. The study's processing was this. Reads were demultiplexed and grouped by UMI with MIGEC, and clonotypes were assembled and quantified with MiTCR. Only TCR cDNA sequences supported by at least two reads were kept to exclude erroneous sequences. The tcR package was used for downstream repertoire analysis, and clonotypes were matched across fractions by CDR3 nucleotide sequence plus V segment. VDJmatch was used to annotate antigen specificity against VDJdb, with one amino acid substitution allowed in CDR3. The reads went through TCRdb reprocessing, and each CDR3 protein sequence gets one entry with no DNA. The V and J calls were determined by TCRdb, not by the authors. The sample table holds about 300,000 distinct CDR3 sequences. The leading ten clones occupy around 3.9% of the sample.

Worth noting for this clonotype: No cognate antigen has been identified for it.

The CDR3, from cysteine to phenylalanine, totals 16 residues. The nucleotide record is missing. A commercial ELISA kit detecting HCMV-specific IgG in serum was used to determine HCMV serostatus. Peripheral blood mononuclear cells were isolated from blood by Ficoll density gradient centrifugation. The chain joins TRBV21-1 to TRBJ1-4; TCRdb's D call of TRBD1 is untestable without DNA. TRBV21-1 is given as a pseudogene. The clonotype was recovered from a woman between 18 and 70 years old in good health. Sample: blood T cells: a sorted CD56 or NKG2C T cell subset, CD4+ or CD8+ T cells, or bulk PBMC T cells (not recorded which). The CDR3 region has the sequence CASKGTGSLDDEKLFF.